This T cell receptor beta chain derives from a study of cytomegalovirus exposure and HLA in healthy donors. The PCR employed 60 Vbeta primers together with 13 Jbeta primers. Profiled with immunoSEQ multiplex PCR; TCRdb holds only in-frame clones, not every one. The table lists about 140,000 clones, roughly 77% of them singletons. Sample: PBMCs. This TCR came from a female donor in good health and CMV-seronegative.

The CDR3 is CASSQTGPRTSPLHF. The DNA of the CDR3 is TGTGCCAGCAGCCAGACAGGCCCCCGCACGTCACCCCTCCACTTT. The chain combines TRBV6-6 with TRBJ1-6, with D perhaps TRBD1 (6 bases). The CDR3 runs 15 residues. Germline values: CDR1 MNHNY, CDR2 SVGAGI (reference sequence). Trimming took 6 bases from V and 10 from J, leaving 19 bases between them.